Reported below is one T cell receptor beta chain. This sample was taken from a study of control samples from healthy donors and cancer patients. Sequencing used immunoSEQ multiplex PCR; TCRdb keeps in-frame clones, though not all of them. This table has about 89,000 clones, 86% appearing once. Per the germline V gene, CDR1 is WNHNN and CDR2 is SYGVQD (reference sequence). The CDR3 runs to 13 residues. V shed 4 bases and J shed 5 bases, with 9 bases lying between them. The rearrangement links TRBV10-1 to TRBJ2-1; weak D call: TRBD1 (5 bases). This clonotype originated in a young man in good health. Sequencing input: blood. CDR3 nucleotide sequence: TGCGCCAGCAGTGGCGACAGCGACAATGAGCAGTTCTTC. This codes for CASSGDSDNEQFF.